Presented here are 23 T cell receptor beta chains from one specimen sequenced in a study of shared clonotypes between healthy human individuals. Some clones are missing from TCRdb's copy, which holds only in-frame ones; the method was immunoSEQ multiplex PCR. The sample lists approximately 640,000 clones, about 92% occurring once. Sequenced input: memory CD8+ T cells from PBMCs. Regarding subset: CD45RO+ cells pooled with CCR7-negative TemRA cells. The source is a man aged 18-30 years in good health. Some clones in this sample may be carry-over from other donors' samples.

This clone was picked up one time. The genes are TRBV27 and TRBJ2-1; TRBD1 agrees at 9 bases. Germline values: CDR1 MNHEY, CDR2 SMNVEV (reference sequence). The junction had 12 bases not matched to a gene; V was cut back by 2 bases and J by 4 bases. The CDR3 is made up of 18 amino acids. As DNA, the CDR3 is TGTGCCAGCAGTTTAAAGGGGGACAGGGCCCTTCTTTACAATGAGCAGTTCTTC. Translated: CASSLKGDRALLYNEQFF.

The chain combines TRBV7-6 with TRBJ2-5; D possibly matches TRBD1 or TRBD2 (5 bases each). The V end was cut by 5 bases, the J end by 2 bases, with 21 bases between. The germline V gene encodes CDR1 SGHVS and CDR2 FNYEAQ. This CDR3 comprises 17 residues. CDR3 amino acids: CASSERDLTFEQETQYF. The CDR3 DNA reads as TGTGCCAGCAGCGAGAGGGACCTCACCTTTGAGCAAGAGACCCAGTACTTC.

CDR3 protein: CASSEIGLAGEEGQFF. The CDR3 DNA reads TGTGCCAGCAGTGAGATAGGGCTAGCGGGAGAGGAAGGGCAGTTCTTC. The chain uses TRBV25-1 and TRBJ2-1, with 10 bases matching TRBD2. The V gene end was trimmed by 3 bases and the J gene end by 12 bases; junction bases not matched to a gene: 14. The CDR3 spans 16 residues. Germline V gene lookup returns CDR1 MGHDK and CDR2 SYGVNS.

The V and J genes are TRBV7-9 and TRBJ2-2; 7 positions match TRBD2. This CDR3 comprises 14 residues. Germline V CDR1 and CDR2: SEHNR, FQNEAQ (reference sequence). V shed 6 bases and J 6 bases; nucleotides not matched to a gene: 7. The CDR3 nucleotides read TGTGCCAGCAGAGGGCGGGAGCCGCCCGGGGAGCTGTTTTTT. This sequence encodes CASRGREPPGELFF. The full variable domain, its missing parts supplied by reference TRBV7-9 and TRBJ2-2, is DTGVSQNPRHKITKRGQNVTFRCDPISEHNRLYWYRQTLGQGPEFLTYFQNEAQLEKSRLLSDRFSAERPKGSFSTLEIQRTEQGDSAMYLCASRGREPPGELFFGEGSRLTVL.

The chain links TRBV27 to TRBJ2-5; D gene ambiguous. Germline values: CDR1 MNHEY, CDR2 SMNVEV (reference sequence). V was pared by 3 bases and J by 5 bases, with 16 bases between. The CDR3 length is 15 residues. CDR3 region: CASSFRHPGWETQYF. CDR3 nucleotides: TGTGCCAGCAGTTTCAGACACCCTGGGTGGGAGACCCAGTACTTC.

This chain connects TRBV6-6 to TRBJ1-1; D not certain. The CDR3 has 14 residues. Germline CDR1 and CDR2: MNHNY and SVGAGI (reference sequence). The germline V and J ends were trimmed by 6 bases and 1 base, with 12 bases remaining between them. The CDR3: CASSPVRPNTEAFF. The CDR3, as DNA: TGTGCCAGCAGCCCCGTGAGGCCGAACACTGAAGCTTTCTTT.

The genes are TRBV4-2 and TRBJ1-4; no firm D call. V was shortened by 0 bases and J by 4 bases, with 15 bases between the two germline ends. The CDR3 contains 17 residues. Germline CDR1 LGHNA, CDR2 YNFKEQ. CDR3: CASSQEVTVAGNEKLFF. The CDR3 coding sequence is TGTGCCAGCAGCCAAGAGGTTACAGTTGCTGGTAATGAAAAACTGTTTTTT.

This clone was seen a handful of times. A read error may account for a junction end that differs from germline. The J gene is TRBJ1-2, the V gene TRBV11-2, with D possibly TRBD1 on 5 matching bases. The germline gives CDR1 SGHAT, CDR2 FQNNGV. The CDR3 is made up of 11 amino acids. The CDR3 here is CASSSGWDVGF. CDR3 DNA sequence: TGTGCCAGCAGCTCGGGTTGGGACGTGGGTTTC.

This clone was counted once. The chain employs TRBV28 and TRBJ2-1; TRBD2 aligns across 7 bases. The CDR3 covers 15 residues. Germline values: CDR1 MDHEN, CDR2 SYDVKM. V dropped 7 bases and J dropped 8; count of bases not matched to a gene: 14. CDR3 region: CASTPGRERGHEQFF. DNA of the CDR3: TGTGCCAGCACCCCGGGGCGGGAGAGGGGCCATGAGCAGTTCTTC.

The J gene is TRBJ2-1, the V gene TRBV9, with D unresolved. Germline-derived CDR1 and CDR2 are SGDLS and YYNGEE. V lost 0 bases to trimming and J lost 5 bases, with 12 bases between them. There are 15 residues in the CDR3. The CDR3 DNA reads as TGTGCCAGCAGCGTAGGGGCCCTGGTTCACAATGAGCAGTTCTTC. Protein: CASSVGALVHNEQFF.

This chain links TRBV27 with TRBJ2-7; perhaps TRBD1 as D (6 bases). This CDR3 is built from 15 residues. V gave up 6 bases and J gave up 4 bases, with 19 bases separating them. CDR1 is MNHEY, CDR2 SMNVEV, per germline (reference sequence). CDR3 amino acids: CASRKTRDTVYEQYF. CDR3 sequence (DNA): TGTGCCAGCAGAAAAACCCGGGACACCGTATACGAGCAGTACTTC.

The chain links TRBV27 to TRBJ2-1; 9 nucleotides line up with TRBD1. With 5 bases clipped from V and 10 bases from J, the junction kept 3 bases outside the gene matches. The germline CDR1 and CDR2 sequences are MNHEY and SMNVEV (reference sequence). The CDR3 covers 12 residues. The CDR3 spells CASSRTGAEQFF. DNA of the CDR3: TGTGCCAGCAGTCGGACAGGGGCCGAGCAGTTCTTC.

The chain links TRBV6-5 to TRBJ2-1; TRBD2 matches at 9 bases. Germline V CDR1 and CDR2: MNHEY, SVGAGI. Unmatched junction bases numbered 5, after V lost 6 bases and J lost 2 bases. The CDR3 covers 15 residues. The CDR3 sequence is CASSPLAGAYNEQFF. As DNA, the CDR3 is TGTGCCAGCAGCCCCTTAGCGGGGGCCTACAATGAGCAGTTCTTC.

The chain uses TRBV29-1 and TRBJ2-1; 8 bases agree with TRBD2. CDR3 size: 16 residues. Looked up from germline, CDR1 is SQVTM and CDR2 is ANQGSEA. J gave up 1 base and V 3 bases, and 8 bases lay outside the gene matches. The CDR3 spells CSVDDFGRVSYNEQFF. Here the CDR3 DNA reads TGCAGCGTTGATGACTTCGGGAGGGTATCCTACAATGAGCAGTTCTTC.

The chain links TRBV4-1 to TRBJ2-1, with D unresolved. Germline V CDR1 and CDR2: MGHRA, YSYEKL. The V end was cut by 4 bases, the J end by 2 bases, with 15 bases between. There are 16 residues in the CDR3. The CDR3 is CASSPQTRTTYNEQFF. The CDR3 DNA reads TGCGCCAGCAGCCCCCAAACGAGGACCACCTACAATGAGCAGTTCTTC.

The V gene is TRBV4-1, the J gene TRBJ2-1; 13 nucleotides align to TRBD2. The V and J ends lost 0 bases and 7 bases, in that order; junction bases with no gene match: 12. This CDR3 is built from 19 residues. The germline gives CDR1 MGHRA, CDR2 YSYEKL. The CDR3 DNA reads TGCGCCAGCAGCCAAGAACGTGGATATAGGACTAGCGGGAGAAATGAGCAGTTCTTC. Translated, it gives CASSQERGYRTSGRNEQFF.

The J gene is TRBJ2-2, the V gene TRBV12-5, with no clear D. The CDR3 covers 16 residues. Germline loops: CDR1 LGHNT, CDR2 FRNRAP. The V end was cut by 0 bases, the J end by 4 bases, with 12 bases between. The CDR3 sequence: CASGLVTGPSTGELFF. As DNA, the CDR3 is TGTGCTAGTGGTTTGGTAACCGGCCCCTCCACCGGGGAGCTGTTTTTT.

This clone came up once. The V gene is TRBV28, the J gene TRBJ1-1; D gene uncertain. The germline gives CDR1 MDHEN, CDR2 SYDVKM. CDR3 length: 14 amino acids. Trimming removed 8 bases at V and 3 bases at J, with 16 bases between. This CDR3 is CASGSPGIDTEAFF. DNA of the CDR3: TGTGCCAGCGGATCCCCGGGGATAGACACTGAAGCTTTCTTT. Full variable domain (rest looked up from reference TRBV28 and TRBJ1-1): DVKVTQSSRYLVKRTGEKVFLECVQDMDHENMFWYRQDPGLGLRLIYFSYDVKMKEKGDIPEGYSVSREKKERFSLILESASTNQTSMYLCASGSPGIDTEAFFGQGTRLTVV.

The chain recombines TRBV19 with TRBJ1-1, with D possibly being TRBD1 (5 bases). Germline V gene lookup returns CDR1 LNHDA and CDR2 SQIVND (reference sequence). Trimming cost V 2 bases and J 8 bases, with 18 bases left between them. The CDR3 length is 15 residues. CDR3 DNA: TGTGCCAGTAGTATATTTGGAAGGGCAGGGTTGGAAGCTTTCTTT. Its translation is CASSIFGRAGLEAFF.

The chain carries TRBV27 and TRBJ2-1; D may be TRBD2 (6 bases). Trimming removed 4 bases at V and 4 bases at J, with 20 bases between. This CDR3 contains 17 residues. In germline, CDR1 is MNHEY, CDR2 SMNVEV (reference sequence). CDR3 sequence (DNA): TGTGCCAGCAGTTGGTTCGGGGGAGTGGTGGGATACAATGAGCAGTTCTTC. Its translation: CASSWFGGVVGYNEQFF.

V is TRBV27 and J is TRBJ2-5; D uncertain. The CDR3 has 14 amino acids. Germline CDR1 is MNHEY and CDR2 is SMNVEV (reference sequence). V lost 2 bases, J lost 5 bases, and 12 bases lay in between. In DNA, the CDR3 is TGTGCCAGCAGTTTAAACGGAGTTGGGGAGACCCAGTACTTC. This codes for CASSLNGVGETQYF.

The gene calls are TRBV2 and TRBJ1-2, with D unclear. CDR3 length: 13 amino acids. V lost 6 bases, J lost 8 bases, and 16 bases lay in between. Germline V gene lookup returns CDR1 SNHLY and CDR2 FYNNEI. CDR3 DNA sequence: TGTGCCAGCAGGGGCTACGAGGAATTCGGCTACACCTTC. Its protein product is CASRGYEEFGYTF. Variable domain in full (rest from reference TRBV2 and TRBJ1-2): EPEVTQTPSHQVTQMGQEVILRCVPISNHLYFYWYRQILGQKVEFLVSFYNNEISEKSEIFDDQFSVERPDGSNFTLKIRSTKLEDSAMYFCASRGYEEFGYTFGSGTRLTVV.

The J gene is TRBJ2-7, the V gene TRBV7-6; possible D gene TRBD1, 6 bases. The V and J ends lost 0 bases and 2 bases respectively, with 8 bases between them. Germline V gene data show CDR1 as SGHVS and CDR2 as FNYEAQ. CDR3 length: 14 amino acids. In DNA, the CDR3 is TGTGCCAGCAGCTTAGCTCCAGGGGCCTACGAGCAGTACTTC. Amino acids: CASSLAPGAYEQYF. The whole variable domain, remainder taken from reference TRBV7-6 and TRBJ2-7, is GAGVSQSPRYKVTKRGQDVALRCDPISGHVSLYWYRQALGQGPEFLTYFNYEAQQDKSGLPNDRFSAERPEGSISTLTIQRTEQRDSAMYRCASSLAPGAYEQYFGPGTRLTVT.